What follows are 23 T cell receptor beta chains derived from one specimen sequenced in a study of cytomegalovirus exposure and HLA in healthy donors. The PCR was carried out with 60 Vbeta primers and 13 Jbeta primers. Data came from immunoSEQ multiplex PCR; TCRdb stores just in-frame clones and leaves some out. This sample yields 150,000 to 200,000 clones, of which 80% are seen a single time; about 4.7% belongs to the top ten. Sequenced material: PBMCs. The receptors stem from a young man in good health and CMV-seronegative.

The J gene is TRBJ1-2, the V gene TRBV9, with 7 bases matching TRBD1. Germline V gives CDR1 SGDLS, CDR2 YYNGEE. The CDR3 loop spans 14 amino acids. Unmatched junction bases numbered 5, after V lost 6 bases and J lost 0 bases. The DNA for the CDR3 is TGTGCCAGCACCGGGACAGCTACTAACTATGGCTACACCTTC. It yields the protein CASTGTATNYGYTF.

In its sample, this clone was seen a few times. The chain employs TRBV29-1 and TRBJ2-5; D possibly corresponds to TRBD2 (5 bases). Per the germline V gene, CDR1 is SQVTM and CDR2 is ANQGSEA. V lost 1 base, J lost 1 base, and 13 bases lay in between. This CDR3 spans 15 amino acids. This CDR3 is CSVEGRSAVQETQYF. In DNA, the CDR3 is TGCAGCGTTGAAGGGAGGAGTGCGGTCCAAGAGACCCAGTACTTC.

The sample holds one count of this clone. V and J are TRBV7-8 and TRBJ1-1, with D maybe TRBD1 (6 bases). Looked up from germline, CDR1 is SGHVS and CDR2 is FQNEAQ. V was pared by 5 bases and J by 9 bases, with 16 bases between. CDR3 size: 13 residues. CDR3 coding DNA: TGTGCCAGCAGCCCATTTCAACAGGGAAAAGCTTTCTTT. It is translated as CASSPFQQGKAFF.

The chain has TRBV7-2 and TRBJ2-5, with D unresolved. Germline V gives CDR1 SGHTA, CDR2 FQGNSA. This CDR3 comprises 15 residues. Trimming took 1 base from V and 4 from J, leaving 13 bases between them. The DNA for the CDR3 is TGTGCCAGCAGCTTAGTGCAGGTCCTGGGAGAGACCCAGTACTTC. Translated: CASSLVQVLGETQYF.

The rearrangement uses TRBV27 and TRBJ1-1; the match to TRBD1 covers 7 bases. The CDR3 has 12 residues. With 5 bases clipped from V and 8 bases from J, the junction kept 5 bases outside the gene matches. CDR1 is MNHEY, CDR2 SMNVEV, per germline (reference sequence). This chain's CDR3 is CASSRTGKEAFF. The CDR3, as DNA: TGTGCCAGCAGTAGGACAGGAAAGGAAGCTTTCTTT.

The CDR3 DNA reads TGTGCCAGCTCACCACCGACGGAGATCACCTACGAGCAGTACTTC. Residues: CASSPPTEITYEQYF. The rearrangement joins TRBV18 to TRBJ2-7; D call uncertain. The CDR3 runs 15 residues. Trimming pared 0 bases from V and 2 bases from J, leaving 11 bases between. Looked up from germline, CDR1 is KGHSH and CDR2 is LQKENI. Full variable domain (outside the CDR3, taken from reference TRBV18 and TRBJ2-7): NAGVMQNPRHLVRRRGQEARLRCSPMKGHSHVYWYRQLPEEGLKFMVYLQKENIIDESGMPKERFSAEFPKEGPSILRIQQVVRGDSAAYFCASSPPTEITYEQYFGPGTRLTVT.

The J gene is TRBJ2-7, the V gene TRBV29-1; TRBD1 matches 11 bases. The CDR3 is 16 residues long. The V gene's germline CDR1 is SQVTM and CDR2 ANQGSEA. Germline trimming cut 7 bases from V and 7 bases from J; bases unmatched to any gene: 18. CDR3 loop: CSAQGGTGTGGEEQYF. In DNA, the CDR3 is TGCAGCGCTCAGGGGGGAACCGGGACAGGGGGTGAAGAGCAGTACTTC.

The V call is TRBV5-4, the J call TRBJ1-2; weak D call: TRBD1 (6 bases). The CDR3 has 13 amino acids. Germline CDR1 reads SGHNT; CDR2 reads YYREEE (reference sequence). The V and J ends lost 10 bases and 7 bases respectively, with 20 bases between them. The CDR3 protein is CAGAVRGRFGYTF. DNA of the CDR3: TGTGCCGGAGCGGTGCGGGGGCGCTTTGGCTACACCTTC.

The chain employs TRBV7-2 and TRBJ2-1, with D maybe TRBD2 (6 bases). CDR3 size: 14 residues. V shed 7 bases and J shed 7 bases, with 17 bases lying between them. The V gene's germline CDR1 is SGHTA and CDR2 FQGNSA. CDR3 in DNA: TGTGCCAGCACCCAGCCACTAGCAGGGAATGAGCAGTTCTTC. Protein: CASTQPLAGNEQFF.

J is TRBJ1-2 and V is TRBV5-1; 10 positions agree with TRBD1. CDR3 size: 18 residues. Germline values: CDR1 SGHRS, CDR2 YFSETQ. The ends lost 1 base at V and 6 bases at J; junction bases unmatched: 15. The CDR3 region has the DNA TGCGCCAGCAGCTTGAGTGGGGGGTTTGCCGGGACAGGGGATGGCTACACCTTC. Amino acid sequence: CASSLSGGFAGTGDGYTF.

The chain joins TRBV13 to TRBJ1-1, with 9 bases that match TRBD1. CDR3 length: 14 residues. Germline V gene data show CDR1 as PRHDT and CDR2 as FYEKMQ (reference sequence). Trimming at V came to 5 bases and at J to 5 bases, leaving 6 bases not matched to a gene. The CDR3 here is CASSPGQGWTEAFF. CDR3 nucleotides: TGTGCCAGCAGCCCCGGACAGGGGTGGACTGAAGCTTTCTTT.

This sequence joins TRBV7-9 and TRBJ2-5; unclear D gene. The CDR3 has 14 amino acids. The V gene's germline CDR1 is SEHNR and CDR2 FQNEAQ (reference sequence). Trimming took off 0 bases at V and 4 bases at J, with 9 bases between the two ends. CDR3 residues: CASSLASGSETQYF. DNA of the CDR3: TGTGCCAGCAGCTTAGCGAGTGGTTCAGAGACCCAGTACTTC.

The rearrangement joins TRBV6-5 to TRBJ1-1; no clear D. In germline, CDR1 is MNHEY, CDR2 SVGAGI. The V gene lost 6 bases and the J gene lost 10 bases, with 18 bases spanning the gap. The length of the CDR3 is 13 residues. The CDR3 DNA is TGTGCCAGCAGGATCCCAGGCCCAGGTAGAGCTTTCTTT. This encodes CASRIPGPGRAFF.

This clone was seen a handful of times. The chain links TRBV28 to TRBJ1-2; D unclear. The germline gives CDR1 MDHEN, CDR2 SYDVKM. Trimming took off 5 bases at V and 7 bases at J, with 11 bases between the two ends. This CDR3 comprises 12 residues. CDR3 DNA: TGTGCCAGCAGTCTAGCGGAACGTGGCTACACCTTC. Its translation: CASSLAERGYTF.

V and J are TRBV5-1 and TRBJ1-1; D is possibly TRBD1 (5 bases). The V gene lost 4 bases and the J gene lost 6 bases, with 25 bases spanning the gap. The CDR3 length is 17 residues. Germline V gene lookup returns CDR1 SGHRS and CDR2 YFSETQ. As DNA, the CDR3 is TGCGCCAGCAGCCCAGAGACGGGGGTAGAGGTGTACCCTGAAGCTTTCTTT. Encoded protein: CASSPETGVEVYPEAFF.

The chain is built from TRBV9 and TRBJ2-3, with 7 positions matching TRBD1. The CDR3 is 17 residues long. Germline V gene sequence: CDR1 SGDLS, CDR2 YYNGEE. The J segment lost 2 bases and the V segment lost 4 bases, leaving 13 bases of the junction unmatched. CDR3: CASSYSTGLPSTDTQYF. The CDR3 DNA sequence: TGTGCCAGCAGCTACTCGACAGGGCTACCCTCCACAGATACGCAGTATTTT.

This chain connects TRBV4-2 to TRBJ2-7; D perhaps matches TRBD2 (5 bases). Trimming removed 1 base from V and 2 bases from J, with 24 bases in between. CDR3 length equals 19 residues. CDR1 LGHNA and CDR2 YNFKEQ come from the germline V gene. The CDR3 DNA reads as TGTGCCAGCAGCCAAGCGCGGAGCGGACCCGAGGTCCCGGCCTACGAGCAGTACTTC. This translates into CASSQARSGPEVPAYEQYF.

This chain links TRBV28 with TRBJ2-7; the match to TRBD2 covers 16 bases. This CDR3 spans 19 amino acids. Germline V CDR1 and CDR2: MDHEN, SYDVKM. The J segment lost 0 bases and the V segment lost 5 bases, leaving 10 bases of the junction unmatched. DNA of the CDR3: TGTGCCAGCAGTGATCCGGGACTAGCGGGGGGGCCGAGCTCCTACGAGCAGTACTTC. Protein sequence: CASSDPGLAGGPSSYEQYF.

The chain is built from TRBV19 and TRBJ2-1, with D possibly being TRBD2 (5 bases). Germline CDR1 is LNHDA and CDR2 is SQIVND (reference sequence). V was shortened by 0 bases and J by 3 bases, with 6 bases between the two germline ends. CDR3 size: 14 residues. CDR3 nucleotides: TGTGCCAGTAGTATAGATGGGAGCTACAATGAGCAGTTCTTC. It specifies CASSIDGSYNEQFF.

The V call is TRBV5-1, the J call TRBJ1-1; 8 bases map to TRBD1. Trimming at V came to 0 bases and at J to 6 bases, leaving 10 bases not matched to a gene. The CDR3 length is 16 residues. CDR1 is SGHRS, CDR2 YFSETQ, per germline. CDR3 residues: CASSLAIQGAVAEAFF. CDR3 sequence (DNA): TGCGCCAGCAGCTTGGCAATTCAGGGGGCGGTGGCTGAAGCTTTCTTT.

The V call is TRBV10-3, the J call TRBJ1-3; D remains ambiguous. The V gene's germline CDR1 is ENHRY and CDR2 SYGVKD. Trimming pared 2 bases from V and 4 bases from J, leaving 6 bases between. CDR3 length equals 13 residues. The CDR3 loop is CAISEGLGNTIYF. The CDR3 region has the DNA TGTGCCATCAGTGAGGGGCTCGGAAACACCATATATTTT.

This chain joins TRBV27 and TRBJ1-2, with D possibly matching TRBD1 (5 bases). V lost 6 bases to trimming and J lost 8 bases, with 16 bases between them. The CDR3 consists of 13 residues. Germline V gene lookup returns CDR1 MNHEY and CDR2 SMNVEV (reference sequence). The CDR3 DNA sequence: TGTGCCAGCAGCCTCAGGGAAGTAGGCGGCTACACCTTC. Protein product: CASSLREVGGYTF.

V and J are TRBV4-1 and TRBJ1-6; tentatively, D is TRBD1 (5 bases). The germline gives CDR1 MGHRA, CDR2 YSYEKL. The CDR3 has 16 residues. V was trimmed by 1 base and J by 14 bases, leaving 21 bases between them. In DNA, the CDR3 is TGCGCCAGCAGCCAAGTTGGACGTGGGGGGGAGTACACCCTCCACTTT. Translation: CASSQVGRGGEYTLHF.